What follows describes a single T cell receptor (beta chain). Roughly 0.45 to 1 ug RNA was reverse transcribed with random hexamers. TCRdb itself ran the immunoSEQ multiplex PCR reads through MiXCR, one entry per CDR3 protein. The repertoire includes 180,000 or so distinct CDR3 sequences, around 94% of them detected once, and roughly 0.15% sits in the top ten. This sample was taken from a study of CD8 T cells in Susac syndrome. TCR beta sequences were obtained from blood CD8+ and CD4+ T cells. The control group consisted of healthy donors matched for age and sex. FACS enriched CD8+ TEMRA cells, while bulk CD8+ and CD4+ were negatively isolated. CDR3 length: 15 amino acids. V dropped 0 bases and J dropped 0 bases, with 6 bases sitting between them. The germline V gene has CDR1 SGDLS and CDR2 YYNGEE.

The origin of this receptor is a human donor in good health. The sample comprised CD4+ T cells from PBMCs. V usage is TRBV9 and J usage is TRBJ1-4; D not certain. This CDR3 is CASSVGTATNEKLFF. DNA of the CDR3: TGTGCCAGCAGCGTAGGTACTGCAACTAATGAAAAACTGTTTTTT. The full variable domain, its missing parts supplied by reference TRBV9 and TRBJ1-4, is DSGVTQTPKHLITATGQRVTLRCSPRSGDLSVYWYQQSLDQGLQFLIQYYNGEERAKGNILERFSAQQFPDLHSELNLSSLELGDSALYFCASSVGTATNEKLFFGSGTQLSVL.